This entry lists 16 T cell receptor beta chains sequenced from one sample in a study of blood T cell repertoires in COVID-19. The repertoire was sequenced with immunoSEQ multiplex PCR; TCRdb's copy has only in-frame clones and lacks some. The table has about 290,000 clones, around four fifths seen once. Sample: peripheral blood. Every receptor here comes from a woman in her forties or fifties with active or convalescent COVID-19.

The genes are TRBV30 and TRBJ2-6, with D possibly being TRBD2 (7 bases). The germline CDR1 and CDR2 sequences are GTSNPN and SVGIG (reference sequence). This CDR3 is built from 18 residues. The V end lost 5 bases, the J end lost 0 bases, and 20 bases lay between the germline ends. CDR3 DNA sequence: TGTGCCTGGGTCTCGGTAGGGGGAGGGGACTCTGGGGCCAACGTCCTGACTTTC. It specifies CAWVSVGGGDSGANVLTF.

V usage is TRBV18 and J usage is TRBJ1-1, with no clear D. The V gene's germline CDR1 is KGHSH and CDR2 LQKENI. The CDR3 is 15 residues long. The V end lost 3 bases, the J end lost 3 bases, and 14 bases lay between the germline ends. CDR3 region: CASSPRTDSYTEAFF. Here the CDR3 DNA reads TGTGCCAGCTCACCTCGGACGGACTCATACACTGAAGCTTTCTTT.

Concerning this clone: Within the sample, other DNA sequences also encode this same CDR3. The chain carries TRBV6-5 and TRBJ1-6; possibly TRBD1 for D (6 bases). CDR3 length: 15 amino acids. In germline, CDR1 is MNHEY, CDR2 SVGAGI. The ends were cut back, 5 bases at V and 7 bases at J, with 15 bases in the middle. For the CDR3, the DNA is TGTGCCAGCAGTCAGGGGCCCCTGGGGAATTCACCCCTCCACTTT. It yields the protein CASSQGPLGNSPLHF.

The gene calls are TRBV5-5 and TRBJ2-3; 11 bases fit TRBD2. CDR1 SGHKS and CDR2 YYEKEE come from the germline V gene (reference sequence). CDR3 size: 16 residues. Germline trimming cut 4 bases from V and 4 bases from J; bases unmatched to any gene: 8. Here the CDR3 DNA reads TGTGCCAGCAGCCCAAGCCTAGCGGGAGGCCCAGATACGCAGTATTTT. Translated: CASSPSLAGGPDTQYF.

The V gene is TRBV19, the J gene TRBJ1-2; 9 bases fit TRBD1. Germline V gene data show CDR1 as LNHDA and CDR2 as SQIVND (reference sequence). The CDR3 extends over 14 amino acids. The J segment lost 4 bases and the V segment lost 4 bases, leaving 4 bases of the junction unmatched. The CDR3 sequence: CASSTQTGGYGYTF. CDR3 nucleotides: TGTGCCAGTAGTACCCAGACAGGGGGCTATGGCTACACCTTC.

The chain joins TRBV21-1 to TRBJ1-3; TRBD1 is taken as the D call from the table, unchecked against the DNA. TRBV21-1 is annotated as a pseudogene. The CDR3 has 17 amino acids. The CDR3 nucleotides read TGTGCCAGCAGCAATCCGGACAGAGGAACCTCTGGAAACACCATATATTTT. This gives the protein CASSNPDRGTSGNTIYF.

The chain joins TRBV6-6 to TRBJ1-4, with D hard to call. CDR3 length: 15 amino acids. Trimming left V 4 bases short and J 7 bases short, with 16 bases between. Germline V CDR1 and CDR2: MNHNY, SVGAGI (reference sequence). CDR3 loop: CASSSPSEGREKLFF. The CDR3 DNA follows: TGTGCCAGCAGTTCCCCTTCGGAGGGCCGTGAAAAACTGTTTTTT.

This rearrangement joins TRBV12-3 or TRBV12-4 to TRBJ2-1; D gene ambiguous. The CDR3 loop spans 13 amino acids. V was pared by 5 bases and J by 4 bases, with 9 bases between. The CDR3, as DNA: TGTGCCAGCAGTCCGTTCCTTTACAATGAGCAGTTCTTC. This encodes CASSPFLYNEQFF.

This clone has a single count. The chain uses TRBV9 and TRBJ2-7, with no clear D. Germline V gene data show CDR1 as SGDLS and CDR2 as YYNGEE. CDR3 length equals 15 residues. V lost 3 bases to trimming and J lost 7 bases, with 20 bases between them. This CDR3 is CASSGGPRPVLEQYF. DNA for the CDR3: TGTGCCAGCAGCGGAGGCCCCCGACCTGTTTTGGAGCAGTACTTC.

The V and J genes are TRBV5-1 and TRBJ2-2; D might be TRBD2 (6 bases). V was cut by 4 bases and J by 1 base, with 14 bases left in between. CDR1 and CDR2 (germline): SGHRS, YFSETQ. This CDR3 spans 16 amino acids. The CDR3 coding sequence is TGCGCCAGCAGCCAAGCGGGTCCCGGGAACACCGGGGAGCTGTTTTTT. Its protein product is CASSQAGPGNTGELFF.

The V gene is TRBV5-1, the J gene TRBJ1-1; D is possibly TRBD1 (5 bases). The CDR3 is made up of 14 amino acids. CDR1 is SGHRS, CDR2 YFSETQ, per germline. Trimming stripped 4 bases from V and 2 bases from J, with 12 bases between. The DNA of the CDR3 is TGCGCCAGCAGCCAACAGGCTACCAACACTGAAGCTTTCTTT. It is translated as CASSQQATNTEAFF.

The chain links TRBV27 to TRBJ1-1, with D possibly matching TRBD1 (5 bases). The CDR3 covers 14 residues. Germline V gene sequence: CDR1 MNHEY, CDR2 SMNVEV (reference sequence). Between the trimmed V and J ends, which lost 6 bases and 1 base, there was a span of 12 bases. The CDR3 DNA reads TGTGCCAGCAGCTCCGACAGATCGAACACTGAAGCTTTCTTT. It translates to CASSSDRSNTEAFF.

The chain employs TRBV10-3 and TRBJ2-7; unclear D gene. The CDR3 runs 11 residues. V lost 0 bases and J lost 9, with 6 bases in between. Germline CDR1 and CDR2: ENHRY and SYGVKD. The CDR3 spells CAISESGWQYF. For the CDR3, the DNA is TGTGCCATCAGTGAGTCGGGCTGGCAGTACTTC.

This sequence joins TRBV7-9 and TRBJ2-3, with D possibly TRBD2 on 5 matching bases. This CDR3 is 16 amino acids long. The V end was cut by 5 bases, the J end by 2 bases, with 17 bases between. Germline V gene sequence: CDR1 SEHNR, CDR2 FQNEAQ (reference sequence). For the CDR3, the DNA is TGTGCCAGCAGCGCCCGCTCCAGCGGACCCACAGATACGCAGTATTTT. It yields the protein CASSARSSGPTDTQYF.

This chain uses TRBV27 with TRBJ1-4; maybe TRBD1 (5 bases). V was cut by 4 bases and J by 7 bases, with 13 bases left in between. Per germline, CDR1 MNHEY and CDR2 SMNVEV (reference sequence). The CDR3 has 14 amino acids. CDR3 DNA sequence: TGTGCCAGCAGTTGGGGGGTGCAAGCTGAAAAACTGTTTTTT. It codes for CASSWGVQAEKLFF.

This clone was seen only once. The chain uses TRBV20-1 and TRBJ2-1; D is perhaps TRBD1 (5 bases). V lost 3 bases, J lost 12 bases, and 9 bases lay in between. Germline V CDR1 and CDR2: DFQATT, SNEGSKA (reference sequence). The CDR3 has 10 amino acids. The CDR3 protein is CSARGQRQFF. CDR3 bases: TGCAGTGCTAGGGGGCAGCGGCAGTTCTTC.